This T cell receptor (beta chain) emerged from a study of blood T cells in healthy people across ages. Using a J-beta primer mix together with a sample-barcoded 5' primer, a second PCR was run for roughly 6 to 11 cycles. TCRdb ran MiXCR on the 5' RACE reads and lists one entry per CDR3 protein. This table holds 1.5 million or so distinct CDR3 sequences, 42% found once. Regarding this clonotype: Its specificity is unknown.

The germline gives CDR1 KGHDR, CDR2 SFDVKD. Trimming shortened V by 10 bases and J by 3 bases, and 10 bases separated the two germline ends. The CDR3 loop spans 12 amino acids. Findings and caveats of the study: It was held that diversity estimates obtained from one million T cells represented underestimates. Possibly, changes in expanded clonotypes were confounded because donor CMV status was unknown. The study found TCR beta diversity correlated strongly with naive T cell percentage.

Specimen: blood. V is TRBV24-1 and J is TRBJ2-3, with a weak D call TRBD2 (5 bases). The source is a young woman in good health. The CDR3 DNA reads TGTGCCACGGGCGGGCAAACAGATACGCAGTATTTT. Protein product: CATGGQTDTQYF.